This T cell receptor (beta chain) was captured in a study of human T cells and chemical hapten exposure. Time point indicated: pre-sensitization, week 0. Noted treatment: therapeutic diphenylcyclopropenone sensitization with weekly scalp DPC. This clonotype was detected many times. The length of the CDR3 is 14 residues. CDR1 is SGHAT, CDR2 FQNNGV, per germline. Trimming cost V 3 bases and J 3 bases, with 11 bases left between them. TCRdb ran MiXCR on the RACE reads and lists one entry per CDR3 protein. The top ten clones hold over 1.5% of a sample with roughly 110,000 distinct CDR3 sequences, roughly 12% of them seen once.

This clonotype was obtained from a woman aged 45-59 years with alopecia areata. Some clones in this sample may be carry-over from other donors' samples. This chain joins TRBV11-2 and TRBJ1-2, with a possible D match to TRBD1 (5 bases). The material sequenced was whole blood, taken in connection with sensitization to the hapten diphenylcyclopropenone (DPC). The chain's CDR3 is CASSFSDRDYGYTF. CDR3 DNA: TGTGCCAGCAGCTTCTCCGACAGAGACTATGGCTACACCTTC.